This T cell receptor beta chain was sequenced during a study of CD8+CD57+ T cells in acquired aplastic anemia (dated 2018 in TCRdb). As for the study more broadly: On average, sorted CD4+ and CD8+ cells yielded 3.2 ug of extracted DNA, with a range of 0.2 to 27.4 ug. A CD8+CD57+ expansion meant a frequency higher than the mean frequency seen in healthy subjects. Findings and caveats that apply to the study as a whole: Although 25 to 30 CD8+ CDR3 sequences were shared by patients and controls, these sequences appeared highly expressed in patients and within the immunodominant clones of patients. Between patients and healthy controls, no significant difference in CD8+ Simpson's diversity was found (P=0.060).

At the junction V is shortened by 4 bases and J by 7 bases, with 11 bases in between. Including cysteine and phenylalanine, the CDR3 has 13 amino acids. Only the CDR3 part of the read is kept: 39 bases, read in frame from the first base. The germline V gene provides CDR1 SGHTA and CDR2 FQGTGA. Profiling of TCR beta VDJ combinations and CDR3 sequences used genomic DNA as the template. An Illumina HiSeq 2000 was used for TCR repertoire sequencing. Under the source paper's analysis protocol: Repertoire assessment relied on Simpson's diversity index, CDR3 size and DJ length profiles, and TRBV/TRBJ rearrangement plots. The most abundant DNA sequence in the deep sequencing data was taken as the immunodominant clone. CDR3 amino acid sequences were checked for sharing between subjects and were compared against published repertoires and the VDJdb database. In-frame beta chains were kept once TCRdb had trimmed the public reads at Q25 with fastp and called clones with MiXCR. Rows with one shared CDR3 protein collapse into an entry with the most common genes and DNA. TCRdb assigned the V and J calls; the authors' analysis was not used. This sample lists over 150,000 distinct CDR3 sequences; roughly 49% were detected once. 12% of the sample belongs to the ten largest clones.

Flow cytometry had shown CD8+CD57+ cell expansion in the patients selected for sequencing. Every patient had severe acquired aplastic anemia, diagnosed using the International Study of Aplastic Anemia and Agranulocytosis and Camitta criteria. Patients had received no therapy at the time of blood sampling. In the study, sorted CD4+ and CD8+ blood T cells from patients with severe aplastic anemia and from healthy subjects underwent deep sequencing of TCR repertoires. In the USA, patient enrollment took place under clinicaltrials.gov protocols 00001620, 01623167, 00001397, 00071045, 00081523 and 00961064. Ficoll-Paque density gradient centrifugation was used to isolate peripheral blood mononuclear cells. Before DNA was extracted, CD4+ and CD8+ T cells were sorted using either FACS or magnetic beads. The table lists this clonotype with a few counts. Its antigen is not yet known. No much larger clone is present one base from it, and per-base qualities are unavailable.

The sequencing input was sorted CD4+, CD8+, or CD8+CD57+ T cells (not recorded which) from PBMCs. This chain joins TRBV7-3 to TRBJ2-1; the D gene assignment is ambiguous. The sequence came from a human donor with aplastic anemia. The CDR3 amino acid sequence is: CASSWVVGNEQFF. DNA sequence: TGTGCCAGCAGCTGGGTGGTGGGGAATGAGCAGTTCTTC. With the portions outside the CDR3 filled from the reference TRBV7-3 and TRBJ2-1 genes, the complete variable region becomes GAGVSQTPSNKVTEKGKYVELRCDPISGHTALYWYRQSLGQGPEFLIYFQGTGAADDSGLPNDRFFAVRPEGSVSTLKIQRTERGDSAVYLCASSWVVGNEQFFGPGTRLTVL.